Described below is a single TCR beta chain sequence and its context. Its antigen is currently unknown. These data belong to a study of T-cell memory formation after mild COVID-19. Findings and caveats of the study: Most CD4+ clones that shrank were in CM and EM, while CD8+ ones turned up in EMRA. Second-wave clones reaching peak frequency on day 37 lacked confirmed SARS-CoV-2 specificity.

CDR3 length: 12 amino acids. Germline V gene data show CDR1 as SEHNR and CDR2 as FQNEAQ (reference sequence). Trimming removed 7 bases from V and 11 bases from J, with 17 bases in between. TCR alpha and TCR beta cDNA libraries carrying sample barcodes and UMIs were produced by 5'RACE using constant-segment primers. TCRdb redid the calling of the 5' RACE reads with MiXCR, one entry per CDR3 protein. The sample has 300,000 to 350,000 distinct CDR3 sequences, approximately 15% seen once. Material: PBMCs or a T cell subset sorted from them (not recorded which). The chain joins TRBV7-9 to TRBJ1-1; D gene unclear. The receptor comes from a man younger than 30 who had mild COVID-19 (a few samples of this study predate the infection). Cell type and time point are not known. This CDR3 is CASTLLGRGAFF. The DNA of the CDR3 is TGTGCCAGCACCCTCCTTGGGCGCGGGGCTTTCTTT.